Shown below are 5 T cell receptor beta chains from a single sample sequenced in a study of T cells in Graves' hyperthyroidism and ophthalmopathy (dated by TCRdb to the late 2010s). Library creation used multiplex PCR. Sequencing used an Illumina HiSeq 2000. Amplification of TCR beta CDR3 regions was carried out from RNA transcripts. For the first round of RT-PCR on the TCR CDR3, the HTBI primer set was used together with the Qiagen OneStep RT-PCR kit. TCRdb reworked the public reads: Q25 trimming with fastp, MiXCR clone assembly, productive beta chains retained. Duplicate CDR3 protein sequences are folded into a single record with the most common DNA and genes. A total of about 300,000 distinct CDR3 sequences appear in this sample, around 19% of them only once. Clones ranked in the top ten supply about 40% of the sample. Sequences were obtained from blood. These TCRs come from a man between 45 and 60 years old with Graves' ophthalmopathy.

This clonotype has just a few counts. The genes are TRBV20-1 and TRBJ2-7; D perhaps matches TRBD1 (5 bases). Germline lookup yields CDR1 DFQATT and CDR2 SNEGSKA (reference sequence). With 0 bases removed from V and 3 bases from J, the gap between germline ends came to 12 bases. The CDR3 is 14 amino acids. The CDR3 spells CSARDLDTDYEQYF. In DNA, the CDR3 is TGCAGTGCTAGAGATCTGGACACCGACTACGAGCAGTACTTC.

In its sample, this clonotype was seen many times. The CDR3 nucleotides read TGTGCCAGCAGCCATGGGACCCGGGGGGAGCAGTACTTC. This gives the protein CASSHGTRGEQYF. The gene calls are TRBV3-1 and TRBJ2-7; TRBD2 is a possible D gene (6 bases). CDR1 is LGHDT, CDR2 YNNKEL, per germline (reference sequence). The V end was cut by 3 bases, the J end by 7 bases, with 13 bases between. The CDR3 has 13 amino acids.

The V gene is TRBV9, the J gene TRBJ1-4; 7 nucleotides match TRBD1. The CDR3 runs to 14 residues. Germline CDR1 and CDR2: SGDLS and YYNGEE. The V gene end was trimmed by 6 bases and the J gene end by 6 bases; junction bases not matched to a gene: 8. In DNA, the CDR3 is TGTGCCAGCACCACAGGGGAAGGAGATGAAAAACTGTTTTTT. Residues: CASTTGEGDEKLFF.

The genes are TRBV14 and TRBJ1-6, with D perhaps TRBD1 (5 bases). This CDR3 spans 13 amino acids. Germline loops: CDR1 SGHDN, CDR2 FVKESK. Trimming took off 4 bases at V and 4 bases at J, with 5 bases between the two ends. CDR3 nucleotide sequence: TGTGCCAGCAGCCGGGGGTATAATTCACCCCTCCACTTT. It codes for CASSRGYNSPLHF. Full variable domain (missing parts from reference TRBV14 and TRBJ1-6): EAGVTQFPSHSVIEKGQTVTLRCDPISGHDNLYWYRRVMGKEIKFLLHFVKESKQDESGMPNNRFLAERTGGTYSTLKVQPAELEDSGVYFCASSRGYNSPLHFGNGTRLTVT.

Note on this clonotype: A much larger clone differs by one base, so this may be a read error. The V gene is TRBV13, the J gene TRBJ2-3; D gene ambiguous. The better agreement between TRBJ1-5 and the DNA end casts doubt on the J call. CDR1 PRHDT and CDR2 FYEKMQ come from the germline V gene (reference sequence). This CDR3 is 15 amino acids long. The CDR3 DNA reads TGTGCCAGCAGCTTCGGACTAGCGGGGTCAGATACGCAGCATTTT. It codes for CASSFGLAGSDTQHF.